Presented here are 9 T cell receptor beta chains from one specimen sequenced in a study of T cell responses to AZD1222 COVID-19 vaccine. Profiled with immunoSEQ multiplex PCR; TCRdb holds only in-frame clones, not every one. The profile shows approximately 110,000 clones, approximately 88% of them singletons. The sequenced sample was peripheral blood, obtained on day 0 of AZD1222 vaccination. Every receptor here comes from an adult in good health.

The chain combines TRBV6-5 with TRBJ2-7; either TRBD1 or TRBD2 may fit D (6 bases each). This CDR3 spans 12 amino acids. The germline gives CDR1 MNHEY, CDR2 SVGAGI. Trimming removed 7 bases from V and 4 bases from J, with 11 bases in between. CDR3 amino acids: CASTGAGYEQYF. The CDR3 coding sequence is TGTGCCAGCACGGGGGCCGGGTACGAGCAGTACTTC.

This rearrangement joins TRBV3-1 (or the pseudogene TRBV3-2) to TRBJ2-7, with 8 bases lining up with TRBD2. Germline trimming cut 1 base from V and 0 bases from J; bases unmatched to any gene: 5. Germline lookup yields CDR1 LGHDT and CDR2 YNNKEL (reference sequence). The CDR3 is 16 residues long. The CDR3 sequence is CASSQGPGTSSYEQYF. CDR3 bases: TGTGCCAGCAGCCAAGGGCCCGGGACTAGCTCCTACGAGCAGTACTTC.

This sequence joins TRBV28 and TRBJ2-7, with a possible D match to TRBD2 (6 bases). CDR3 length equals 16 residues. V was clipped by 3 bases and J by 5 bases, with 20 bases between them. The germline CDR1 and CDR2 sequences are MDHEN and SYDVKM. The CDR3 protein is CASSFYSPGGFHEQYF. In DNA, the CDR3 is TGTGCCAGCAGTTTTTATAGTCCCGGAGGGTTCCACGAGCAGTACTTC.

This clone was counted a single time. The chain joins TRBV13 to TRBJ1-6; 10 bases agree with TRBD1. Germline V gene sequence: CDR1 PRHDT, CDR2 FYEKMQ (reference sequence). V gave up 0 bases and J gave up 10 bases; unmatched junction bases: 0. The CDR3 consists of 14 residues. The CDR3: CASSLGTGGSPLHF. In DNA form, the CDR3 reads TGTGCCAGCAGCTTAGGGACAGGGGGCTCACCCCTCCACTTT.

The chain is built from TRBV6-5 and TRBJ1-3; 7 bases line up with TRBD1. Germline values: CDR1 MNHEY, CDR2 SVGAGI. The CDR3 runs 15 residues. With 7 bases clipped from V and 0 bases from J, the junction kept 6 bases outside the gene matches. CDR3 amino acids: CASTLGQLSGNTIYF. In nucleotides, the CDR3 is TGTGCCAGCACTCTGGGACAGCTCTCTGGAAACACCATATATTTT.

This chain joins TRBV18 and TRBJ1-2, with D unclear. Trimming took 3 bases from V and 6 from J, leaving 11 bases between them. Germline V gene sequence: CDR1 KGHSH, CDR2 LQKENI. The CDR3 extends over 13 amino acids. The chain's CDR3 is CASSPPDKDGYTF. In DNA, the CDR3 is TGTGCCAGCTCACCTCCTGACAAAGATGGCTACACCTTC.

The CDR3 spells CASSLLTPGTEAFF. CDR3 bases: TGTGCCAGCAGCTTACTCACCCCCGGGACAGAAGCTTTCTTT. The rearrangement joins TRBV7-2 to TRBJ1-1; a weak D match, TRBD1 (6 bases). The CDR3 loop spans 14 amino acids. Germline CDR1 reads SGHTA; CDR2 reads FQGNSA. Deletions cut 2 bases from V and 8 bases from J, with 15 bases between.

The chain is built from TRBV12-3 or TRBV12-4 and TRBJ1-6; tentative D call: TRBD1 (5 bases). The ends were cut back, 5 bases at V and 9 bases at J, with 11 bases in the middle. The CDR3 has 13 amino acids. Here the CDR3 reads CASSLQRGSPLHF. CDR3 DNA sequence: TGTGCCAGCAGTCTTCAAAGGGGTTCACCCCTCCACTTT.

As concerns this clone: Other DNA sequences in this sample translate to the same CDR3. The genes are TRBV12-3 or TRBV12-4 and TRBJ1-1; the D is unclear. Trimming took off 7 bases at V and 2 bases at J, with 5 bases between the two ends. The CDR3 totals 11 residues. CDR3 residues: CASKVNTEAFF. Written as DNA, the CDR3 is TGTGCCAGCAAAGTAAACACTGAAGCTTTCTTT.